The T cell receptor beta chain described here comes from a study of radiotherapy plus CTLA-4 blockade in lung cancer. Clones were read by immunoSEQ multiplex PCR, and TCRdb kept only the in-frame ones, dropping some. The data contain about 49,000 clones, roughly 84% of them singletons. Germline V CDR1 and CDR2: SGHTA, FQGNSA. Trimming stripped 5 bases from V and 6 bases from J, with 20 bases between. This CDR3 comprises 15 residues. The origin of this receptor is a human donor with non-small cell lung cancer whose response to radiotherapy plus ipilimumab could not be evaluated. Specimen: peripheral blood, collected from a patient treated with radiotherapy plus ipilimumab. The chain has TRBV7-2 and TRBJ2-7; D might be TRBD2 (7 bases). This CDR3 is CASSQGGGLVPEQYF. CDR3 DNA: TGTGCCAGCAGCCAGGGAGGGGGGCTCGTTCCCGAGCAGTACTTC. The variable domain in full, completed from reference TRBV7-2 and TRBJ2-7, reads GAGVSQSPSNKVTEKGKDVELRCDPISGHTALYWYRQSLGQGLEFLIYFQGNSAPDKSGLPSDRFSAERTGGSVSTLTIQRTQQEDSAVYLCASSQGGGLVPEQYFGPGTRLTVT.